The clone carrying this TCR beta chain was counted a few times. The antigen is not known. These data come from a study of cytomegalovirus exposure and HLA in healthy donors. Overall study: Ancestry clustering placed around four fifths of about 400 genotyped donors in the Caucasian-associated cluster. Study-wide results and caveats: By a later analysis, the bulk of CMV-associated TCR beta chains appeared HLA-restricted. For cytomegalovirus status, the classifier reportedly gave diagnoses with high specificity and sensitivity.

The PCR was carried out with 60 Vbeta primers and 13 Jbeta primers. The protocol was immunoSEQ multiplex PCR, while the TCRdb copy is restricted to in-frame clones and leaves out a portion. The sample consists of roughly 150,000 clones, nearly 10% of them appearing once. Looked up from germline, CDR1 is SGHNT and CDR2 is YENEEA. V lost 0 bases and J lost 9, with 9 bases in between. CDR3 length: 13 residues. Sequencing input: PBMCs. The clonotype comes from a man in his fifties in good health and CMV-seronegative. The J gene is TRBJ2-1, the V gene TRBV11-3; D is perhaps TRBD2 (5 bases). The CDR3 sequence: CASSLDFRGEQFF. The DNA of the CDR3 is TGTGCCAGCAGCTTAGATTTTCGGGGTGAGCAGTTCTTC.